This T cell receptor (beta chain) was profiled in a study of long-term antiretroviral therapy in people with HIV. Points on this clone: Its antigen is not identified.

The assay, immunoSEQ v3.0, was run at survey level. Assay: immunoSEQ multiplex PCR; the TCRdb copy retains only in-frame clones and omits some. The top ten hold roughly 6% of the sample, which has about 36,000 clones, approximately 80% seen once. CDR1 MGHRA and CDR2 YSYEKL come from the germline V gene. Trimming removed 0 bases from V and 7 bases from J, with 16 bases in between. CDR3 length equals 16 residues. Study findings and constraints: Relative to transplant donor controls, diversity remained lower despite increasing after ART. Blood, drawn from about 2003 to 2017, may reflect older ART regimens. Pre-ART expanded TRB clones stayed dominant throughout, though often decreasing after ART.

Sequenced here: unsorted PBMCs, sampled 3.4 years after starting antiretroviral therapy. This sequence originates from a man aged 25-45 years with HIV. The chain carries TRBV4-1 and TRBJ2-1; D might be TRBD1 or TRBD2, each matching 5 bases. The CDR3 region is CASSQDGSGRSNEQFF. As DNA, the CDR3 is TGCGCCAGCAGCCAAGATGGTTCGGGGCGGAGTAATGAGCAGTTCTTC.